This T cell receptor beta chain was sequenced in a study of neoadjuvant nivolumab and ipilimumab in lung cancer. Study-wide background: The combination arm added day-1 ipilimumab 1 mg/kg to nivolumab 3 mg/kg on days 1, 15, 29.

V was pared by 5 bases and J by 0 bases, with 7 bases between. Germline-derived CDR1 and CDR2 are MNHEY and SVGAGI. The CDR3 runs to 13 residues. The table came from immunoSEQ multiplex PCR; TCRdb's copy has only in-frame clones and leaves some out. The table lists under 35,000 clones, 90% of them singletons. This TCR came from an adult with non-small cell lung cancer. The chain joins TRBV6-5 to TRBJ1-1; perhaps TRBD1 as D (5 bases). The sample was peripheral blood, taken after neoadjuvant nivolumab, alone or with ipilimumab, at or shortly before surgery. CDR3 DNA sequence: TGTGCCAGCAGTGGGACGGTGAACACTGAAGCTTTCTTT. It is translated as CASSGTVNTEAFF.